Listed below are T cell receptor beta chains from one sample, sequenced in a study of blood T cell repertoires in COVID-19. The repertoire was sequenced with immunoSEQ multiplex PCR; TCRdb's copy has only in-frame clones and lacks some. The top ten hold around 10% of the sample, which has some 290,000 clones, over 85% seen once. The source material was peripheral blood. These receptors originate from a woman in her twenties or thirties with COVID-19, enrolled during active disease. Both conserved end residues are part of each CDR3. A D gene is named only where the DNA matches it firmly. Not all rows give a size; the values are once, few, many and, for expanded clones, a class.

v_gene	len	d_gene	abundance	j_gene	CDR3nt	CDR3aa
TRBV6-6	13	TRBD1	-	TRBJ1-2	TGTGCCAGCAAGGGGGCCACAGAGGGGGGCTACACCTTC	CASKGATEGGYTF
TRBV6-5	16	-	once	TRBJ2-5	TGTGCCAGCAGTTACGGGGCGGGGGCCCACCAAGAGACCCAGTACTTC	CASSYGAGAHQETQYF
TRBV19	14	-	-	TRBJ2-5	TGTGCCAGTAGTATTGGGCCGTTTGAAGAGACCCAGTACTTC	CASSIGPFEETQYF
TRBV28	12	-	-	TRBJ2-4	TGTGCCAGCAACCGGGGACTAAACATTCAGTACTTC	CASNRGLNIQYF
TRBV12-3/TRBV12-4	13	-	few	TRBJ1-1	TGTGCCAGCAGTTTCCACCCGGGCACTGAAGCTTTCTTT	CASSFHPGTEAFF
TRBV7-6	15	-	-	TRBJ2-7	TGTGCCAGCAGCTTAGTTGGGGGCCCTATTCACGAGCAGTACTTC	CASSLVGGPIHEQYF
TRBV5-1	13	TRBD1	-	TRBJ1-1	TGCGCCAGCAGCGCGGACAGGGACACTGAAGCTTTCTTT	CASSADRDTEAFF
TRBV29-1	14	TRBD1	once	TRBJ1-1	TGCAGCGTCCATCCTACCGGGACAGGGACTGAAGCTTTCTTT	CSVHPTGTGTEAFF
TRBV7-6	16	TRBD1	-	TRBJ2-3	TGTGCCAGCAGCTCCAGACAGGGTTTAGAGGGGGATACGCAGTATTTT	CASSSRQGLEGDTQYF
TRBV24-1	12	-	-	TRBJ1-2	TGTGCCACCAGTGAACGGGGGTATGGCTACACCTTC	CATSERGYGYTF
TRBV6-5	15	-	once	TRBJ1-6	TGTGCCAGCAGTTACTCGATGACAAATAATTCACCCCTCCACTTT	CASSYSMTNNSPLHF
TRBV6-5	15	TRBD1	-	TRBJ2-7	TGTGCCAGCAGTCAACTCCGGGACAGGGCCTACGAGCAGTACTTC	CASSQLRDRAYEQYF
TRBV29-1	14	TRBD1	-	TRBJ2-7	TGCAGCGTTGATAGGGGACAGGGTCGATACGAGCAGTACTTC	CSVDRGQGRYEQYF
TRBV5-4	15	TRBD1	-	TRBJ1-2	TGTGCCAGCAGCATCCGGGACAGGGGAAGGGATGGCTACACCTTC	CASSIRDRGRDGYTF
TRBV5-4	15	TRBD1	once	TRBJ2-3	TGTGCCAGCAGCTTAGACAGGGGGGGAACAGATACGCAGTATTTT	CASSLDRGGTDTQYF
TRBV6-5	16	TRBD1	-	TRBJ1-6	TGTGCCAGCAGTTACTCTAGAGGGGGCAGAAATTCACCCCTCCACTTT	CASSYSRGGRNSPLHF
TRBV11-2	13	TRBD1	-	TRBJ1-1	TGTGCCAGCAGCTTAGCAGGGGGCACTGAAGCTTTCTTT	CASSLAGGTEAFF
TRBV29-1	11	-	-	TRBJ2-3	TGCAGCGCCCCGGGCACAGATACGCAGTATTTT	CSAPGTDTQYF
TRBV27	17	-	-	TRBJ2-4	TGTGCCAGCAGTTTGGCCCCTAGTGATCTAGCCAAAAACATTCAGTACTTC	CASSLAPSDLAKNIQYF
TRBV6-2/TRBV6-3	16	TRBD2	-	TRBJ2-5	TGTGCCAGCAGTCAGACTAGCGGGGGGGCGGTGGAGACCCAGTACTTC	CASSQTSGGAVETQYF
TRBV7-8	18	-	-	TRBJ2-1	TGTGCCAGCAGCGTCCGGGGCATAAGCCTAGCGTGGGACAATGAGCAGTTCTTC	CASSVRGISLAWDNEQFF
TRBV6-6	11	-	-	TRBJ2-1	TGTGCCAGCATGGGAGGGGGTGAGCAGTTCTTC	CASMGGGEQFF
TRBV6-5	14	TRBD1	-	TRBJ1-2	TGTGCCAGCAGCTGGGGACAGGGAAACTATGGCTACACCTTC	CASSWGQGNYGYTF
TRBV6-5	14	-	-	TRBJ2-2	TGTGCCAGCAGTTACTCGTTCGGGTCCGGGGAGCTGTTTTTT	CASSYSFGSGELFF
TRBV15	14	-	-	TRBJ2-7	TGTGCCACCAGCAGAATAGGACAGAGTTACGAGCAGTACTTC	CATSRIGQSYEQYF
TRBV19	17	TRBD1	-	TRBJ1-4	TGTGCCAGTAGGGTCCCCGGGACAGACCTTGGAGGTGAAAAACTGTTTTTT	CASRVPGTDLGGEKLFF